This T cell receptor (beta chain) stems from a study of blood T cell repertoires in COVID-19. Libraries were prepared by immunoSEQ multiplex PCR; TCRdb keeps only in-frame clonotypes and omits some of them. The table shows around 190,000 clones, with about four fifths occurring only once. Germline values: CDR1 SGHRS, CDR2 YFSETQ. The CDR3 runs to 17 residues. The V and J ends lost 1 base and 7 bases, in that order; junction bases with no gene match: 11. This sequence originates from a man in his 70s with active or convalescent COVID-19. Specimen: peripheral blood. The V gene is TRBV5-1, the J gene TRBJ2-4, with 10 bases lining up with TRBD2. Here the CDR3 DNA reads TGCGCCAGCAGCTTGTGGTTCTCTAGCGGGAGTGGGAACATTCAGTACTTC. Residues: CASSLWFSSGSGNIQYF.